The clone carrying this T cell receptor beta chain was observed a few times. These data are taken from a study of cytomegalovirus exposure and HLA in healthy donors. Study as a whole: It was reported in a later analysis that the 120 or so validation repertoires used the same platform as the approximately 670 first-cohort repertoires.

V dropped 1 base and J dropped 7 bases, with 7 bases sitting between them. The CDR3 is made up of 12 amino acids. Germline CDR1 is LGHNA and CDR2 is YNFKEQ. TCRdb's copy holds only in-frame clones and misses some; the assay was immunoSEQ multiplex PCR. This sample yields about 160,000 clones, of which approximately 89% are seen a single time; around 4.4% belongs to the top ten. Donors came from a validation cohort of fewer than 150 subjects, distinct from the first 666-subject cohort. The V gene is TRBV4-2, the J gene TRBJ1-2; tentatively, D is TRBD1 (5 bases). The sequence derives from a man aged 18 to 30 in good health and CMV-seropositive. The specimen sequenced was PBMCs. In nucleotides, the CDR3 is TGTGCCAGCAGCCAAGTCCAGGGTGGCTACACCTTC. Translated, it gives CASSQVQGGYTF.